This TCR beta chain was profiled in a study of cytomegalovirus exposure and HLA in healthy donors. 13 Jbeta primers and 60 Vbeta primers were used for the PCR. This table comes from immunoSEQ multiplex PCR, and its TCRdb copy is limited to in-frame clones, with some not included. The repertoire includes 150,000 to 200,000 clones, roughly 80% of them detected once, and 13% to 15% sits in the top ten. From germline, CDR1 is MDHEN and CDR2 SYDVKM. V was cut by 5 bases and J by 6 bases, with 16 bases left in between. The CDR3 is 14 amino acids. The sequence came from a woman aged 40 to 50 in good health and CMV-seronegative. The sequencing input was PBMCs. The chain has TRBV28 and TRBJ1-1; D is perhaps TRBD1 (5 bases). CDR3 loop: CASSPPRVWAEAFF. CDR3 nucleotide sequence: TGTGCCAGCAGTCCCCCCAGGGTATGGGCTGAAGCTTTCTTT. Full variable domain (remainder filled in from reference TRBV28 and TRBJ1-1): DVKVTQSSRYLVKRTGEKVFLECVQDMDHENMFWYRQDPGLGLRLIYFSYDVKMKEKGDIPEGYSVSREKKERFSLILESASTNQTSMYLCASSPPRVWAEAFFGQGTRLTVV.